This T cell receptor (beta chain) was identified during a study of cytomegalovirus exposure and HLA in healthy donors (dated by TCRdb to about 2017). About the investigation overall: The roughly 670 repertoires of the first cohort and the 120 validation repertoires were produced on the same platform, according to a later analysis. The aim of the study was to test whether cataloging public T cell receptors could identify signatures of past pathogen exposure. A separate validation cohort of roughly 130 different subjects was used in addition to the approximately 610-subject first cohort. To predict cytomegalovirus infection status, the study combined high-throughput TCR immunosequencing, statistical association of individual TCRs with disease status, and machine learning. Results and caveats for the whole study, not just this receptor: Three of the identified cytomegalovirus-associated TCR beta chains were confirmed in vitro to be specific for cytomegalovirus antigens. Most TCR sequences were observed very rarely across donors, whereas some public TCRs were present in many individuals. A later analysis lacked HLA typing for the validation cohort, so it scored co-occurrence in that cohort across all 120 or so repertoires. The classifier was reported to diagnose cytomegalovirus status with high specificity and sensitivity in both the original cohort and the validation cohort. In the study, around 150 TCR beta chains were listed as associated with cytomegalovirus. According to the authors, the approach could potentially be generalized to other disease states and immunological phenotypes. A later analysis found that TCRs clustered in the first cohort also tended to co-occur in the roughly 120 validation repertoires, with approximately 94% of cluster scores above 0.

Donors formed part of the validation cohort, which comprised approximately 130 subjects and was distinct from the first cohort of 670 or so subjects. The protocol used for the library was the immunoSEQ multiplex PCR assay. The paper's data handling went like this. To diagnose cytomegalovirus status from the catalog of TCR beta chain sequences, a statistical classification framework was built. Drawn from immuneACCESS, this table holds only the in-frame rearrangements with V and J called that TCRdb kept. Clones are partly lost; checked studies trace under half to an unresolved V gene and leave the rest unexplained. V, J and clone size reflect that table, while D and trimming were determined from the DNA. This sample lists about 360,000 clones; around 86% were detected once. In total, the top ten clones hold 0.83% of the sample. V gives up 6 bases and J gives up 3 bases, and the segment between their germline ends measures 19 bases. Looking up the germline V gene (reference sequence) yields CDR1 MNHEY and CDR2 SMNVEV. The CDR3 contains 16 residues, cysteine and phenylalanine counted. CDR3 DNA only is kept here, 48 bases in frame from base 1.

To note about this clone: What this receptor recognizes is not known. No base qualities exist here, and no much larger clone lies one base off it.

Sequenced input: PBMCs. The clonotype originates from a woman aged 18 to 35 in good health and CMV-seronegative. The chain uses TRBV27 and TRBJ2-3; possibly the D gene is TRBD1, per 5 matching bases. This receptor has the CDR3 CASSFQGVFSTDTQYF. The sequenced DNA: TGTGCCAGCAGCTTTCAAGGGGTCTTTAGTACAGATACGCAGTATTTT.